The sequence of this T cell receptor (beta chain) was determined in a study of control samples from healthy donors and cancer patients. The assay was immunoSEQ multiplex PCR, and TCRdb's table has in-frame clones only and misses some. The profile shows some 130,000 clones, about nine tenths of them singletons. This CDR3 comprises 18 residues. With 2 bases clipped from V and 5 bases from J, the junction kept 15 bases outside the gene matches. CDR1 and CDR2 from the germline V gene are MNHEY and SMNVEV (reference sequence). V is TRBV27 and J is TRBJ1-1, with 9 bases identical to TRBD1. The source of this sequence is a man aged 35 to 55 in good health. The sequenced sample consisted of blood. The CDR3 sequence is CASSLGVLTGGMMTEAFF. Written as DNA, the CDR3 is TGTGCCAGCAGTTTAGGGGTACTTACAGGGGGCATGATGACTGAAGCTTTCTTT.